Detailed here is one T cell receptor beta chain. Its antigen is unidentified. This specimen belongs to a study of radiotherapy plus CTLA-4 blockade in lung cancer. Study conclusions and caveats: There was expansion of tumor-derived TCR clones in blood after radiotherapy plus ipilimumab. Response was reportedly best predicted by early blood T cell clone dynamics, with interferon-beta.

The protocol was immunoSEQ multiplex PCR, while the TCRdb copy is restricted to in-frame clones and leaves out a portion. The sample has tens of thousands of clones, approximately 86% seen once. Germline lookup yields CDR1 SGHRS and CDR2 YFSETQ. CDR3 size: 14 residues. The V and J ends lost 0 bases and 3 bases respectively, with 7 bases between them. The V gene is TRBV5-1, the J gene TRBJ1-3; D call uncertain. The sample consisted of peripheral blood, taken from a patient treated with radiotherapy plus ipilimumab. The sequence came from a human donor with non-small cell lung cancer that progressed on radiotherapy plus ipilimumab. The CDR3 loop reads CASSLGFGGNTIYF. The DNA of the CDR3 is TGCGCCAGCAGCTTGGGATTTGGTGGAAACACCATATATTTT.